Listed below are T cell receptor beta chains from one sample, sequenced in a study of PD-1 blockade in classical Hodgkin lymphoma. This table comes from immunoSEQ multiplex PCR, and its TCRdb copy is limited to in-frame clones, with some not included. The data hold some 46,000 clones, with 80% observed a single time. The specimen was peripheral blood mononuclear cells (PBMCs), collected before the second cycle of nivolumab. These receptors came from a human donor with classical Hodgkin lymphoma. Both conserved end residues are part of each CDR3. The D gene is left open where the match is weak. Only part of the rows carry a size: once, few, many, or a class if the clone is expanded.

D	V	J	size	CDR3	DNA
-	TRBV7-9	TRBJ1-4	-	CASSLGGASNEKLFF	TGTGCCAGCAGCTTAGGGGGCGCGTCTAATGAAAAACTGTTTTTT
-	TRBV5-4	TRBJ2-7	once	CASSPPGVLGSEQYF	TGTGCCAGCAGCCCTCCCGGGGTTCTGGGTAGCGAGCAGTACTTC
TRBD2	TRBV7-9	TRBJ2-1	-	CASSLGLAGAGEQFF	TGTGCCAGCAGCTTAGGTCTAGCGGGAGCAGGCGAGCAGTTCTTC
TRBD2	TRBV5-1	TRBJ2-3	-	CASTGLAEYTDTQYF	TGCGCCAGCACCGGACTAGCAGAATACACAGATACGCAGTATTTT
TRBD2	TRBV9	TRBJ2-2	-	CASSVAGSGGPGRTGELFF	TGTGCCAGCAGCGTAGCGGGTAGCGGGGGCCCAGGAAGAACCGGGGAGCTGTTTTTT
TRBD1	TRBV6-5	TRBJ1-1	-	CASSSGQYTEAFF	TGTGCCAGCAGCTCGGGACAGTACACTGAAGCTTTCTTT
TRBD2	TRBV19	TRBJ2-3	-	CASRGLTSPADTQYF	TGTGCCAGTAGGGGCTTGACTAGCCCCGCAGATACGCAGTATTTT
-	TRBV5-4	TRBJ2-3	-	CASSPDLITDTQYF	TGTGCCAGCAGCCCCGACTTGATCACAGATACGCAGTATTTT
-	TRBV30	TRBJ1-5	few	CAWSRASNSNQPQHF	TGTGCCTGGAGCAGAGCCTCGAATAGCAATCAGCCCCAGCATTTT
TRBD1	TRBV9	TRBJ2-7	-	CASSVGTGQGLSYEQYF	TGTGCCAGCAGCGTAGGGACGGGACAGGGCCTTTCCTACGAGCAGTACTTC
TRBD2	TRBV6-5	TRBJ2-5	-	CASSYSTGGAETQYF	TGTGCCAGCAGTTACTCTACGGGAGGCGCCGAGACCCAGTACTTC
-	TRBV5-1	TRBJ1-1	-	CASSLDRVGTEAFF	TGCGCCAGCAGCTTGGACAGGGTGGGCACTGAAGCTTTCTTT
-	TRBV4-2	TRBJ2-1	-	CASSQGGGNEQFF	TGTGCCAGCAGCCAAGGAGGCGGGAACGAGCAGTTCTTC
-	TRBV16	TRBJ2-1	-	CASSRFPSSYNEQFF	TGTGCCAGCAGCCGATTTCCGAGCTCCTACAATGAGCAGTTCTTC
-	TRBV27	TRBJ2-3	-	CASSSRQSSTDTQYF	TGTGCCAGCAGTTCTCGACAGTCAAGCACAGATACGCAGTATTTT
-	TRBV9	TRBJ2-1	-	CASSSRPPSEQFF	TGTGCCAGCAGCTCCAGGCCTCCCAGTGAGCAGTTCTTC
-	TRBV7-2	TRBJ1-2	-	CASSLGTFYGYTF	TGTGCCAGCAGCTTAGGCACCTTCTATGGCTACACCTTC
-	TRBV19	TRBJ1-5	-	CASSQGFAQPQHF	TGTGCCAGTAGTCAGGGGTTCGCTCAGCCCCAGCATTTT
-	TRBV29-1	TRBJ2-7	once	CSVRDSYEQYF	TGCAGCGTCAGAGACAGTTACGAGCAGTACTTC
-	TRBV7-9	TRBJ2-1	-	CASSPNEQFF	TGTGCCAGCAGCCCCAATGAGCAGTTCTTC
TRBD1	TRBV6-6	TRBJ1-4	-	CASSSYVQGDEKLFF	TGTGCCAGCAGTTCCTACGTACAGGGGGATGAAAAACTGTTTTTT
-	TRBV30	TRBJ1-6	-	CAWGGRYNSPLHF	TGTGCCTGGGGCGGTCGATATAATTCACCCCTCCACTTT
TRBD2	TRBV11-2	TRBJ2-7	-	CASSKLAVSSGEQYF	TGTGCCAGCAGCAAGCTAGCGGTTAGCTCGGGGGAGCAGTACTTC
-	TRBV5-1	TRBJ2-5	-	CASSRVGVGETQYF	TGCGCCAGCAGCCGGGTCGGGGTCGGGGAGACCCAGTACTTC
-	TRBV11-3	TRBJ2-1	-	CASSFEGADEQFF	TGTGCCAGCAGCTTTGAAGGGGCCGATGAGCAGTTCTTC
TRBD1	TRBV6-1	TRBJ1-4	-	CASRPGGGSEKLFF	TGTGCCAGCAGGCCAGGGGGCGGCTCTGAAAAACTGTTTTTT
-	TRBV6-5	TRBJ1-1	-	CASSRNTEAFF	TGTGCCAGCAGTCGGAACACTGAAGCTTTCTTT
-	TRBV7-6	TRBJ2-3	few	CASSPPGRDTQYF	TGTGCCAGCAGCCCCCCCGGCCGAGATACGCAGTATTTT
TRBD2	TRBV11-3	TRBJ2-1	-	CASGDWMGGRMEQFF	TGTGCCAGCGGCGACTGGATGGGCGGGAGAATGGAGCAGTTCTTC
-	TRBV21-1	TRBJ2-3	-	CASSKAEGPDTQYF	TGTGCCAGCAGCAAAGCGGAGGGACCAGATACGCAGTATTTT
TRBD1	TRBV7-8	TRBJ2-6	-	CASSSRTGGRGANVLTF	TGTGCCAGCAGCTCCAGGACAGGGGGCCGTGGGGCCAACGTCCTGACTTTC
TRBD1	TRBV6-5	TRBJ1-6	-	CASSPRGVNNSPLHF	TGTGCCAGCAGTCCCAGGGGGGTGAATAATTCACCCCTCCACTTT
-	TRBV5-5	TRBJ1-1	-	CASSLSQGNTEAFF	TGTGCCAGCAGCTTAAGTCAGGGAAACACTGAAGCTTTCTTT
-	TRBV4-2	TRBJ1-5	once	CASSQDLWKWNSNQPQHF	TGTGCCAGCAGCCAAGATCTGTGGAAGTGGAATAGCAATCAGCCCCAGCATTTT
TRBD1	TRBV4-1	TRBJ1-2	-	CASSQVFLDRVNYGYTF	TGCGCCAGCAGCCAAGTCTTTCTGGACAGGGTTAACTATGGCTACACCTTC
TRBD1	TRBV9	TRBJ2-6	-	CASSDPTGEVTGANVLTF	TGTGCCAGCAGCGACCCGACAGGGGAGGTTACTGGGGCCAACGTCCTGACTTTC
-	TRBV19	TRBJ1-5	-	CAGNQPQHF	TGTGCCGGGAATCAGCCCCAGCATTTT
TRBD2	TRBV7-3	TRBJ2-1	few	CASSLRVSGGWSEQFF	TGTGCCAGCAGCTTACGTGTTAGCGGGGGTTGGAGTGAGCAGTTCTTC
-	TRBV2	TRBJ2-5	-	CASSEALARSETQYF	TGTGCCAGCAGTGAAGCGCTTGCAAGATCAGAGACCCAGTACTTC
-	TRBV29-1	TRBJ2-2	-	CGQRDLTGELFF	TGCGGCCAACGGGACTTAACCGGGGAGCTGTTTTTT
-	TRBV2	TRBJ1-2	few	CASSETNGGYTF	TGTGCCAGCAGTGAGACTAACGGGGGCTACACCTTC
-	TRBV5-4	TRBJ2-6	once	CASSLAVATNVLTF	TGTGCCAGCAGCTTGGCCGTCGCGACCAACGTCCTGACTTTC
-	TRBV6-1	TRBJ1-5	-	CASGVAGMWDF	TGTGCCAGTGGGGTCGCGGGGATGTGGGATTTT
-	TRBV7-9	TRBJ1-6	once	CASSPREDYNSPLHF	TGTGCCAGCAGCCCCAGGGAAGACTATAATTCACCCCTCCACTTT
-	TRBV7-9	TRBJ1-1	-	CASRITEAFF	TGTGCCAGCAGGATCACTGAAGCTTTCTTT
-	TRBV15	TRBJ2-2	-	CATSTNPLRATTGELFF	TGTGCCACCAGCACCAACCCCTTGCGGGCAACCACCGGGGAGCTGTTTTTT
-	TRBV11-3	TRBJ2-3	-	CASSLGDTQYF	TGTGCCAGCAGCTTGGGGGATACGCAGTATTTT
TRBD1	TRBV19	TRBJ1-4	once	CASSPGGTNEKLFF	TGTGCCAGTAGTCCAGGGGGGACTAATGAAAAACTGTTTTTT
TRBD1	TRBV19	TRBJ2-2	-	CASSAPPPGQAGTGELFF	TGTGCCAGTAGTGCCCCCCCTCCGGGACAGGCGGGGACCGGGGAGCTGTTTTTT